This T cell receptor beta chain comes out of a study of spatial heterogeneity in lung cancer. Study in general: Sequencing consistently turned up more beta-chain sequences than alpha-chain sequences. A unique TCR and UMI combination showed up more than ten times in raw reads, on average.

V was shortened by 3 bases and J by 1 base, with 12 bases between the two germline ends. The CDR3 extends over 15 amino acids. Germline V gene sequence: CDR1 LGHNA, CDR2 YNFKEQ. TCRdb recomputed calls from the 5' RACE reads with MiXCR, one row per CDR3 protein. The sample has some 85,000 distinct CDR3 sequences; roughly a fifth are singletons. Described time point: sample taken at primary tumor resection. Without sorting, whole RNA was sequenced from tumor, nontumor lung or frozen PBMC. The study, taken as a whole, reports: The appearance of ubiquitous expanded tumor TCRs in blood was greater at resection than follow-up.

On this clonotype itself: Its antigen is not identified.

The sequence came from a male donor with early-stage non-small cell lung cancer. This sequence joins TRBV4-2 and TRBJ2-5; possibly TRBD2 for D (6 bases). The sequenced sample was PBMCs, obtained at surgery. As DNA, the CDR3 is TGTGCCAGCAGCCAGGGCGACGGGGGCCAAGAGACCCAGTACTTC. Translated: CASSQGDGGQETQYF.